These 16 T cell receptor beta chains were all obtained from the same sample, sequenced in a study of radiation and T cells in renal cell carcinoma. Indicated time point: blood 4 weeks post-SBRT, at nephrectomy. Treatment noted: 15 Gy SBRT to primary tumor, nephrectomy 4 weeks later. Assay: immunoSEQ multiplex PCR; the TCRdb copy retains only in-frame clones and omits some. The sample shows around 170,000 clones, about 87% of them seen only once. The material was blood, obtained from a patient whose treatment included radiotherapy and nephrectomy. The receptor source for this set is a woman aged 50 to 65 with renal cell carcinoma.

The V and J genes are TRBV5-4 and TRBJ2-1; D perhaps matches TRBD2 (5 bases). CDR1 is SGHNT and CDR2 is YYREEE in the germline V gene (reference sequence). The V end lost 4 bases, the J end lost 4 bases, and 15 bases lay between the germline ends. This CDR3 contains 15 residues. The CDR3 DNA is TGTGCCAGCAGCCGAACGAGCGGATTATACAATGAGCAGTTCTTC. This codes for CASSRTSGLYNEQFF.

The rearrangement links TRBV2 to TRBJ2-7; 10 positions agree with TRBD1. Per germline, CDR1 SNHLY and CDR2 FYNNEI. The ends lost 7 bases at V and 4 bases at J; junction bases unmatched: 10. The CDR3 length is 15 residues. CDR3 amino acids: CASTDVRDRGYEQYF. CDR3 bases: TGTGCCAGCACTGATGTACGGGACAGGGGTTACGAGCAGTACTTC.

This clone was seen only once. V is TRBV4-3 and J is TRBJ2-1; 10 bases are shared with TRBD2. J gave up 4 bases and V 4 bases, and 4 bases lay outside the gene matches. The CDR3 has 15 amino acids. Germline lookup yields CDR1 LGHNA and CDR2 YSLEER. CDR3 bases: TGCGCCAGCAGCCTAGCGGGGGGCCCTTACAATGAGCAGTTCTTC. Its protein is CASSLAGGPYNEQFF.

The chain combines TRBV6-5 with TRBJ1-5; D not certain. Looked up from germline, CDR1 is MNHEY and CDR2 is SVGAGI. V was cut by 2 bases and J by 6 bases, with 8 bases left in between. This CDR3 has 13 amino acids. The CDR3, as DNA: TGTGCCAGCAGTTACGGGGTACGTCAGCCCCAGCATTTT. This sequence encodes CASSYGVRQPQHF.

The chain couples TRBV6-6 to TRBJ2-5; 8 positions match TRBD1. From germline, CDR1 is MNHNY and CDR2 SVGAGI (reference sequence). There are 15 residues in the CDR3. V shed 4 bases, J shed 5 bases, and the junction held 9 bases outside the gene matches. This CDR3 is CASSFPRTGQETQYF. For the CDR3, the DNA is TGTGCCAGCAGTTTCCCTCGGACAGGGCAGGAGACCCAGTACTTC.

This chain joins TRBV19 and TRBJ2-5, with 8 bases fitting TRBD1. Germline V lookup: CDR1 LNHDA, CDR2 SQIVND (reference sequence). CDR3 length equals 16 residues. The J segment lost 5 bases and the V segment lost 3 bases, leaving 11 bases of the junction unmatched. The CDR3 DNA sequence: TGTGCCAGTAGTATGTTGGAACAGGGGGTACTGGAGACCCAGTACTTC. Its protein product is CASSMLEQGVLETQYF.

The chain has TRBV6-1 and TRBJ2-7; D gene ambiguous. V was trimmed by 0 bases and J by 7 bases, leaving 13 bases between them. The germline CDR1 and CDR2 sequences are MNHNS and SASEGT. The CDR3 has 14 amino acids. DNA of the CDR3: TGTGCCAGCAGTGAAGCGGGCAGCCGTGGGGAGCAGTACTTC. It is translated as CASSEAGSRGEQYF.

Turning to this clone: Mismatch with germline at one junction end may stem from a read error. Different DNA sequences within this sample yield the same CDR3. The chain joins TRBV6-5 to TRBJ1-2; TRBD1 might be the D (6 bases). The CDR3 spans 15 residues. Germline values: CDR1 MNHEY, CDR2 SVGAGI. CDR3 in amino acids: CASSYSWKGDYGYTF. The CDR3 nucleotides read TGTGCCAGCAGTTACTCGTGGAAGGGGGACTACGGCTACACCTTC.

This clone was observed a few times. The chain couples TRBV5-1 to TRBJ1-1; D unresolved. V was clipped by 5 bases and J by 5 bases, with 13 bases between them. Germline-derived CDR1 and CDR2 are SGHRS and YFSETQ. This CDR3 is 13 amino acids long. CDR3 DNA sequence: TGCGCCAGCAGTGGAATAGGAAGGACTGAAGCTTTCTTT. This gives the protein CASSGIGRTEAFF.

The rearrangement links TRBV14 to TRBJ1-2, with 7 nucleotides matching TRBD1. V lost 5 bases and J lost 8; bases outside the gene matches: 8. The CDR3 runs 13 residues. Germline loops: CDR1 SGHDN, CDR2 FVKESK. The CDR3 DNA follows: TGTGCCAGCAGCTGGGGACAGAGCGGAGGCTACACCTTC. Translated: CASSWGQSGGYTF.

The chain links TRBV6-1 to TRBJ1-2; D is unresolved. This CDR3 is 15 amino acids long. CDR1 is MNHNS, CDR2 SASEGT, per germline. The germline V and J ends were trimmed by 2 bases and 6 bases, with 16 bases remaining between them. The CDR3 DNA reads TGTGCCAGCAGTGAACCCACCCCCCTCGACGATGGCTACACCTTC. Translating gives CASSEPTPLDDGYTF.

The CDR3 is CATSREVRHSYEQYF. In DNA form, the CDR3 reads TGTGCCACCAGCAGAGAGGTTCGGCACAGCTACGAGCAGTACTTC. The rearrangement uses TRBV15 and TRBJ2-7; D not certain. This CDR3 has 15 amino acids. Germline-derived CDR1 and CDR2 are LNHNV and YYDKDF (reference sequence). Trimming pared 0 bases from V and 3 bases from J, leaving 12 bases between.

This clone was detected once. This chain links TRBV18 with TRBJ2-7, with D perhaps assigned TRBD1 or TRBD2 (5 bases each). Germline V lookup: CDR1 KGHSH, CDR2 LQKENI. CDR3 length: 16 amino acids. Trimming cost V 5 bases and J 0 bases, with 17 bases left between them. Here the CDR3 DNA reads TGTGCCAGCTCAACAACCCGGGACGGGGCCTCCTACGAGCAGTACTTC. This sequence encodes CASSTTRDGASYEQYF.

This clone was picked up one time. DNA of the CDR3: TGTGCCAGCAGTGCAAGCGGGGTCTACAATGAGCAGTTCTTC. Protein product: CASSASGVYNEQFF. The chain joins TRBV6-4 to TRBJ2-1; TRBD2 agrees at 7 bases. The V gene end was trimmed by 4 bases and the J gene end by 3 bases; junction bases not matched to a gene: 3. Germline values: CDR1 MRHNA, CDR2 SNTAGT. CDR3 length: 14 amino acids.

This clone showed up just a few times. The genes are TRBV25-1 and TRBJ1-6; unclear D gene. Germline CDR1 reads MGHDK; CDR2 reads SYGVNS. V lost 6 bases and J 9 bases, leaving 18 bases between the germline ends. This CDR3 is 15 amino acids long. The CDR3 nucleotides read TGTGCCAGCAGCACCAGGAGGGCAGCGGGTTCACCCCTCCACTTT. The encoded protein is CASSTRRAAGSPLHF.

The V call is TRBV6-1, the J call TRBJ1-2, with D possibly being TRBD1 (5 bases). This CDR3 is built from 14 residues. Deletions cut 3 bases from V and 4 bases from J, with 12 bases between. Looked up from germline, CDR1 is MNHNS and CDR2 is SASEGT. The CDR3 protein is CASSDLGQGYGYTF. CDR3 nucleotide sequence: TGTGCCAGCAGTGACCTTGGTCAGGGCTATGGCTACACCTTC.